These 11 T cell receptor beta chains originate from one sample sequenced in a study of OX40 agonist ivuxolimab in advanced cancers. Sequenced by immunoSEQ multiplex PCR; TCRdb stores in-frame clones only, minus some. This sample has some 50,000 clones; 87% occur once, and the top ten carry less than 2%. The sequences come from CD4+ or CD8+ T cells sorted from blood, collected in a trial of the OX40 agonist ivuxolimab. These receptors originate from an adult with an advanced solid tumor such as melanoma, head and neck, liver or kidney cancer.

The V and J genes are TRBV11-3 and TRBJ1-1; D is undetermined. V was clipped by 2 bases and J by 3 bases, with 7 bases between them. In germline, CDR1 is SGHNT, CDR2 YENEEA. The CDR3 extends over 13 amino acids. CDR3 sequence: CASSLSADTEAFF. CDR3 in DNA: TGTGCCAGCAGCTTAAGTGCTGACACTGAAGCTTTCTTT.

The chain links TRBV15 to TRBJ1-2, with D perhaps matching TRBD1 (6 bases). The CDR3 has 13 residues. Trimming cost V 5 bases and J 2 bases, with 9 bases left between them. Germline V gene data show CDR1 as LNHNV and CDR2 as YYDKDF (reference sequence). This chain's CDR3 is CATSGGLNYGYTF. The CDR3 DNA follows: TGTGCCACCAGCGGGGGCCTCAACTATGGCTACACCTTC.

The chain joins TRBV19 to TRBJ2-3; possibly TRBD1 or TRBD2 for D (5 bases each). V was trimmed by 1 base and J by 0 bases, leaving 14 bases between them. This CDR3 spans 17 amino acids. The germline CDR1 and CDR2 sequences are LNHDA and SQIVND (reference sequence). Here the CDR3 reads CASSIGTGTASTDTQYF. CDR3 DNA: TGTGCCAGTAGTATAGGAACCGGGACGGCTAGCACAGATACGCAGTATTTT.

The chain has TRBV2 and TRBJ1-2; 8 bases are shared with TRBD1. V was pared by 5 bases and J by 8 bases, with 13 bases of the junction left unmatched. CDR3 length: 15 residues. Germline V gives CDR1 SNHLY, CDR2 FYNNEI. This CDR3 reads CASSSSGQGLGGYTF. CDR3 in DNA: TGTGCCAGCAGTTCGAGCGGACAGGGATTAGGCGGCTACACCTTC.

The V gene is TRBV28, the J gene TRBJ2-4; 7 bases fit TRBD1. Losses at the gene ends were 4 bases for V and 6 bases for J; bases not matched to a gene: 6. The CDR3 runs to 14 residues. The germline V gene encodes CDR1 MDHEN and CDR2 SYDVKM. The CDR3 sequence: CASSSGQVGNIQYF. The CDR3 DNA follows: TGTGCCAGCAGTTCCGGACAGGTTGGAAACATTCAGTACTTC.

The chain couples TRBV10-3 to TRBJ1-4, with a weak D call TRBD1 (5 bases). The CDR3 has 15 residues. V was cut by 3 bases and J by 7 bases, with 15 bases left in between. The germline V gene has CDR1 ENHRY and CDR2 SYGVKD. CDR3 sequence: CAISDDGGRGEKLFF. CDR3 coding DNA: TGTGCCATCAGTGACGATGGGGGTAGAGGTGAAAAACTGTTTTTT.

V usage is TRBV11-2 and J usage is TRBJ1-2; 9 bases match TRBD1. The V gene end was trimmed by 2 bases and the J gene end by 0 bases; junction bases not matched to a gene: 4. Germline lookup yields CDR1 SGHAT and CDR2 FQNNGV. This CDR3 comprises 16 residues. Written as DNA, the CDR3 is TGTGCCAGCAGCTTAACAGGGGGCGCTTCTAACTATGGCTACACCTTC. Translation: CASSLTGGASNYGYTF. The entire variable domain, with the rest obtained from reference TRBV11-2 and TRBJ1-2, is as follows: EAGVAQSPRYKIIEKRQSVAFWCNPISGHATLYWYQQILGQGPKLLIQFQNNGVVDDSQLPKDRFSAERLKGVDSTLKIQPAKLEDSAVYLCASSLTGGASNYGYTFGSGTRLTVV.

This chain links TRBV7-2 with TRBJ2-1, with D uncertain. The CDR3 has 12 residues. Germline V gene lookup returns CDR1 SGHTA and CDR2 FQGNSA. The V and J ends lost 1 base and 9 bases respectively, with 7 bases between them. The CDR3 DNA sequence: TGTGCCAGCAGCTTAGTGTTGGGTGAGCAGTTCTTC. Translating it yields CASSLVLGEQFF.

The chain recombines TRBV9 with TRBJ1-1; D possibly corresponds to TRBD1 (6 bases). The CDR3 spans 15 residues. Trimming took off 3 bases at V and 4 bases at J, with 16 bases between the two ends. From germline, CDR1 is SGDLS and CDR2 YYNGEE. The CDR3 nucleotides read TGTGCCAGCAGCGCGGAACAGGGTAAGGGCACTGAAGCTTTCTTT. Its translation: CASSAEQGKGTEAFF.

V usage is TRBV18 and J usage is TRBJ1-1, with D uncertain. Germline V gene sequence: CDR1 KGHSH, CDR2 LQKENI. CDR3 length: 13 residues. V was clipped by 5 bases and J by 6 bases, with 13 bases between them. CDR3 bases: TGTGCCAGCTCAAGTCGCCGAAGCCCTGAAGCTTTCTTT. Translating gives CASSSRRSPEAFF. The whole variable domain, filled in from reference TRBV18 and TRBJ1-1, reads NAGVMQNPRHLVRRRGQEARLRCSPMKGHSHVYWYRQLPEEGLKFMVYLQKENIIDESGMPKERFSAEFPKEGPSILRIQQVVRGDSAAYFCASSSRRSPEAFFGQGTRLTVV.

The chain joins TRBV5-6 to TRBJ2-4, with a tentative D call TRBD1 (5 bases). The germline V and J ends were trimmed by 1 base and 2 bases, with 16 bases remaining between them. The CDR3 sequence is 17 residues long. Germline loops: CDR1 SGHDT, CDR2 YYEEEE. The CDR3 DNA sequence: TGTGCCAGCAGCTTGAGGGGCTGGCAGGGTTCCAAAAACATTCAGTACTTC. It translates to CASSLRGWQGSKNIQYF.